Presented here are 27 T cell receptor beta chains from one specimen sequenced in a study of control samples from healthy donors and cancer patients (dated by TCRdb to the early 2020s). Library prep was done by the immunoSEQ multiplex PCR assay. TCRdb obtained this table from immuneACCESS and retained in-frame rearrangements with V and J assigned. These tables miss some clones; where compared with another copy, unresolved V genes account for less than half of the shortfall, and the remainder is unexplained. The sample yields about 140,000 clones; approximately 94% were counted once. Clones ranked in the top ten supply over 10% of the sample. Sequences were obtained from blood. The receptor source for this set is a man between 40 and 49 years old in good health.

This chain joins TRBV25-1 and TRBJ2-7; TRBD1 agrees at 9 bases. CDR1 MGHDK and CDR2 SYGVNS come from the germline V gene. Trimming at V came to 4 bases and at J to 0 bases, leaving 10 bases not matched to a gene. The CDR3 runs 17 residues. CDR3 protein: CASSGSGTGFFSYEQYF. In nucleotides, the CDR3 is TGTGCCAGCAGTGGATCTGGGACAGGGTTTTTCTCCTACGAGCAGTACTTC.

This chain uses TRBV10-3 with TRBJ2-3; no clear D gene. V shed 3 bases and J shed 0 bases, with 10 bases lying between them. CDR1 is ENHRY and CDR2 is SYGVKD in the germline V gene. The CDR3 sequence is 15 residues long. In DNA form, the CDR3 reads TGTGCCATCAGTGATCGGAGCACTAGCACAGATACGCAGTATTTT. Its translation: CAISDRSTSTDTQYF.

This clone was detected a few times. The chain combines TRBV2 with TRBJ1-1; possible D gene TRBD1, 5 bases. CDR3 length: 11 amino acids. Per germline, CDR1 SNHLY and CDR2 FYNNEI. This CDR3 reads CAPFQGTGAFF. Written as DNA, the CDR3 is TGTGCTCCTTTCCAGGGTACCGGAGCTTTCTTT.

This clone showed up just once. The gene calls are TRBV15 and TRBJ2-7; no definite D call. The V gene's germline CDR1 is LNHNV and CDR2 YYDKDF (reference sequence). This CDR3 comprises 13 residues. Trimming cost V 3 bases and J 6 bases, with 12 bases left between them. Here the CDR3 reads CATSRERTGEQYF. In DNA, the CDR3 is TGTGCCACCAGCAGGGAAAGAACGGGCGAGCAGTACTTC. Variable domain in full (rest from reference TRBV15 and TRBJ2-7): DAMVIQNPRYQVTQFGKPVTLSCSQTLNHNVMYWYQQKSSQAPKLLFHYYDKDFNNEADTPDNFQSRRPNTSFCFLDIRSPGLGDTAMYLCATSRERTGEQYFGPGTRLTVT.

In its sample, this clone was seen once. The genes are TRBV5-1 and TRBJ1-3; D is unclear. The germline V gene encodes CDR1 SGHRS and CDR2 YFSETQ. This CDR3 contains 13 residues. V was clipped by 4 bases and J by 10 bases, with 15 bases between them. The CDR3 bases are TGCGCCAGCAGCCCGGGAGACCGGGAAACCATATATTTT. Amino acids: CASSPGDRETIYF.

Remarks on this clone: The germline gene is not matched at one end of the junction; a read error may be the cause. J is TRBJ2-5 and V is TRBV7-7; 7 bases align to TRBD2. Germline loops: CDR1 SSHAT, CDR2 FNYEAQ (reference sequence). CDR3 size: 13 residues. The CDR3 DNA sequence: TGTGCTAGCAGCTTGGGACTACAAGAGACCCAGTACTTC. Its translation: CASSLGLQETQYF.

J is TRBJ1-6 and V is TRBV6-5; 8 bases are a match to TRBD1. This CDR3 comprises 15 residues. J gave up 7 bases and V 7 bases, and 9 bases lay outside the gene matches. The V gene's germline CDR1 is MNHEY and CDR2 SVGAGI. The CDR3 region is CASNPGGPWNSPLHF. As DNA, the CDR3 is TGTGCCAGCAACCCAGGGGGCCCATGGAATTCACCCCTCCACTTT.

This chain links TRBV28 with TRBJ2-7; tentative D call: TRBD2 (6 bases). The CDR3 is 17 amino acids. Germline V CDR1 and CDR2: MDHEN, SYDVKM. Trimming took 5 bases from V and 3 from J, leaving 23 bases between them. The CDR3 here is CASSPGVFFKPDYEQYF. The CDR3 nucleotides read TGTGCCAGCAGTCCGGGGGTGTTTTTTAAACCGGACTACGAGCAGTACTTC.

This clone appeared a single time. The chain carries TRBV3-1 (or the pseudogene TRBV3-2) and TRBJ1-1; 10 bases fit TRBD1. J gave up 1 base and V 4 bases, and 9 bases lay outside the gene matches. Germline V gene sequence: CDR1 LGHDT, CDR2 YNNKEL (reference sequence). The CDR3 is 17 residues long. The CDR3, as DNA: TGTGCCAGCAGCCCGTCCGGACAGGGGGTACGGAACACTGAAGCTTTCTTT. It yields the protein CASSPSGQGVRNTEAFF.

V and J are TRBV27 and TRBJ1-6; D remains unclear. Germline loops: CDR1 MNHEY, CDR2 SMNVEV (reference sequence). The V gene lost 1 base and the J gene lost 5 bases, with 12 bases spanning the gap. The CDR3 is made up of 16 amino acids. The CDR3 region is CASSLLWRADNSPLHF. The CDR3, as DNA: TGTGCCAGCAGTTTATTGTGGAGGGCTGATAATTCACCCCTCCACTTT.

This clone was counted a single time. The chain has TRBV3-1 (or the pseudogene TRBV3-2) and TRBJ1-1; D ambiguous. Germline V CDR1 and CDR2: LGHDT, YNNKEL (reference sequence). CDR3 length equals 14 residues. V gave up 4 bases and J gave up 8 bases, with 17 bases separating them. In DNA, the CDR3 is TGTGCCAGCAGCCCTTTTCACAAAGATACCGAAGCTTTCTTT. Translating it yields CASSPFHKDTEAFF.

The V gene is TRBV5-1, the J gene TRBJ2-7; possible D gene TRBD2, 7 bases. Germline-derived CDR1 and CDR2 are SGHRS and YFSETQ. The CDR3 covers 14 residues. The V gene lost 3 bases and the J gene lost 6 bases, with 16 bases spanning the gap. In nucleotides, the CDR3 is TGCGCCAGCAGCTCGACTAGGGGGGGGAGCGAGCAGTACTTC. Its protein product is CASSSTRGGSEQYF.

The chain has TRBV29-1 and TRBJ2-1; TRBD2 is a possible D gene (6 bases). Trimming pared 4 bases from V and 7 bases from J, leaving 17 bases between. Germline V gene sequence: CDR1 SQVTM, CDR2 ANQGSEA. The length of the CDR3 is 14 residues. Here the CDR3 reads CSVGAAGIGNEQFF. CDR3 DNA sequence: TGCAGCGTTGGAGCGGCGGGAATCGGTAATGAGCAGTTCTTC.

DNA of the CDR3: TGTGCCAGCAGCTCACAACAGGGGTCGGGAACTGAAGCTTTCTTT. It encodes CASSSQQGSGTEAFF. The chain couples TRBV7-9 to TRBJ1-1; 7 bases agree with TRBD1. The V segment lost 4 bases and the J segment 5 bases; nucleotides outside the gene matches: 10. This CDR3 is 15 amino acids long. Germline V CDR1 and CDR2: SEHNR, FQNEAQ (reference sequence).

The rearrangement links TRBV5-6 to TRBJ1-6, with 9 bases identical to TRBD1. The CDR3 covers 15 residues. Per germline, CDR1 SGHDT and CDR2 YYEEEE. J gave up 6 bases and V 3 bases, and 4 bases lay outside the gene matches. The CDR3 region is CASSSDRGINSPLHF. CDR3 DNA sequence: TGTGCCAGCAGCTCGGACAGGGGAATTAATTCACCCCTCCACTTT. The full variable domain, rest sourced from reference TRBV5-6 and TRBJ1-6, is DAGVTQSPTHLIKTRGQQVTLRCSPKSGHDTVSWYQQALGQGPQFIFQYYEEEERQRGNFPDRFSGHQFPNYSSELNVNALLLGDSALYLCASSSDRGINSPLHFGNGTRLTVT.

This CDR3 reads CASSPFLTVPYNEQFF. As DNA, the CDR3 is TGTGCCAGCAGCCCTTTTTTGACTGTTCCCTACAATGAGCAGTTCTTC. The chain links TRBV14 to TRBJ2-1, with D hard to call. The V and J ends lost 4 bases and 2 bases respectively, with 15 bases between them. The CDR3 runs to 16 residues. Germline CDR1 SGHDN, CDR2 FVKESK.

This clone was seen once. The V gene is TRBV7-9, the J gene TRBJ1-2; D uncertain. The CDR3 contains 14 residues. Germline V gene sequence: CDR1 SEHNR, CDR2 FQNEAQ (reference sequence). Trimming removed 5 bases from V and 4 bases from J, with 14 bases in between. The CDR3 is CASSQDQSGYGYTF. DNA for the CDR3: TGTGCCAGCAGCCAAGATCAGTCAGGCTATGGCTACACCTTC.

The chain has TRBV5-1 and TRBJ2-1; 8 bases line up with TRBD1. V lost 2 bases, J lost 9 bases, and 10 bases stayed unmatched. Germline CDR1 and CDR2: SGHRS and YFSETQ. This CDR3 region has 15 residues. The CDR3 loop reads CASSFPGQGIVEQFF. The CDR3 DNA reads TGCGCCAGCAGCTTTCCCGGACAGGGTATAGTTGAGCAGTTCTTC.

This chain connects TRBV7-2 to TRBJ2-3, with 14 bases aligning to TRBD2. Germline V lookup: CDR1 SGHTA, CDR2 FQGNSA. Trimming removed 3 bases from V and 9 bases from J; junction bases left unmatched: 5. The CDR3 extends over 15 amino acids. The CDR3 reads CASSLTSGGDVTQYF. In DNA, the CDR3 is TGTGCCAGCAGCTTGACTAGCGGGGGGGACGTGACGCAGTATTTT.

The CDR3 DNA reads TGTGCCAGCAGCTACCCCATGGTAGCAGGTTGGGTCGCTAATGAAAAACTGTTTTTT. It is translated as CASSYPMVAGWVANEKLFF. V gene TRBV28 combines with J gene TRBJ1-4; D remains unclear. This CDR3 region has 19 residues. V was pared by 6 bases and J by 3 bases, with 26 bases between. Germline V gene lookup returns CDR1 MDHEN and CDR2 SYDVKM. Full variable domain (missing parts from reference TRBV28 and TRBJ1-4): DVKVTQSSRYLVKRTGEKVFLECVQDMDHENMFWYRQDPGLGLRLIYFSYDVKMKEKGDIPEGYSVSREKKERFSLILESASTNQTSMYLCASSYPMVAGWVANEKLFFGSGTQLSVL.

V is TRBV12-5 and J is TRBJ2-3, with D maybe TRBD2 (5 bases). CDR3 length: 12 residues. Trimming shortened V by 3 bases and J by 6 bases, and 7 bases separated the two germline ends. Per the germline V gene, CDR1 is LGHNT and CDR2 is FRNRAP. The CDR3 protein is CASGFGIDTQYF. In DNA, the CDR3 is TGTGCTAGTGGTTTCGGGATCGATACGCAGTATTTT.

In this sample, this clone turned up once. The chain joins TRBV9 to TRBJ1-1, with D possibly TRBD1 on 6 matching bases. The CDR3 is 15 amino acids. The V gene's germline CDR1 is SGDLS and CDR2 YYNGEE. V lost 0 bases to trimming and J lost 4 bases, with 13 bases between them. The CDR3 region has the DNA TGTGCCAGCAGCGTAGACGGGGGGCTAAGCACTGAAGCTTTCTTT. This translates into CASSVDGGLSTEAFF.

For the CDR3, the DNA is TGTGCCAGCAGCCAGGGGGCAGGGGATTACACTGAAGCTTTCTTT. It yields the protein CASSQGAGDYTEAFF. The V and J genes are TRBV5-6 and TRBJ1-1; 8 positions match TRBD1. Germline values: CDR1 SGHDT, CDR2 YYEEEE. This CDR3 is built from 15 residues. The junction had 8 bases not matched to a gene; V was cut back by 4 bases and J by 3 bases. The whole variable domain, remainder taken from reference TRBV5-6 and TRBJ1-1, is DAGVTQSPTHLIKTRGQQVTLRCSPKSGHDTVSWYQQALGQGPQFIFQYYEEEERQRGNFPDRFSGHQFPNYSSELNVNALLLGDSALYLCASSQGAGDYTEAFFGQGTRLTVV.

This chain connects TRBV27 to TRBJ2-3, with D hard to call. This CDR3 is 13 amino acids long. Germline V gene data show CDR1 as MNHEY and CDR2 as SMNVEV (reference sequence). Trimming pared 6 bases from V and 4 bases from J, leaving 11 bases between. CDR3 DNA: TGTGCCAGCAGCCTATTTGTGGCAGATACGCAGTATTTT. Translated, it gives CASSLFVADTQYF.

The V gene is TRBV2, the J gene TRBJ2-2; a possible D gene is TRBD1 (6 bases). In germline, CDR1 is SNHLY, CDR2 FYNNEI. Trimming cost V 6 bases and J 4 bases, with 9 bases left between them. This CDR3 is 13 amino acids long. The CDR3 sequence: CASRADSTGELFF. In DNA form, the CDR3 reads TGTGCCAGCAGAGCGGACAGCACCGGGGAGCTGTTTTTT. The entire variable domain, with the rest obtained from reference TRBV2 and TRBJ2-2, is as follows: EPEVTQTPSHQVTQMGQEVILRCVPISNHLYFYWYRQILGQKVEFLVSFYNNEISEKSEIFDDQFSVERPDGSNFTLKIRSTKLEDSAMYFCASRADSTGELFFGEGSRLTVL.

The chain combines TRBV7-9 with TRBJ1-2; TRBD1 might be the D (6 bases). This CDR3 is built from 15 residues. Germline CDR1 and CDR2: SEHNR and FQNEAQ (reference sequence). Trimming took 1 base from V and 4 from J, leaving 13 bases between them. The CDR3 region is CASSLENREFYGYTF. CDR3 nucleotides: TGTGCCAGCAGCTTAGAGAACAGGGAGTTCTATGGCTACACCTTC.

The chain carries TRBV24-1 and TRBJ2-1; no firm D call. Trimming cost V 4 bases and J 1 base, with 4 bases left between them. Germline CDR1 is KGHDR and CDR2 is SFDVKD. CDR3 size: 13 residues. The CDR3 spells CATSETSYNEQFF. CDR3 nucleotides: TGTGCCACCAGTGAGACGTCCTACAATGAGCAGTTCTTC.